This T cell receptor (beta chain) was observed in a study of identical twins. Germline assignment: CDR1 SGHNT and CDR2 YENEEA. The CDR3 runs 14 residues. The J segment lost 5 bases and the V segment lost 4 bases, leaving 7 bases of the junction unmatched. This clonotype was counted at least ten times. TCRdb re-called the 5' RACE reads through MiXCR, storing one row per CDR3 protein. The top ten hold 1.5% to 2% of the sample, which has over 550,000 distinct CDR3 sequences, less than 9% seen once. The sample was also linked to a second study, of yellow fever vaccine responses in identical twins.

This sequence originates from a woman aged 18 to 35 in good health. Material for sequencing was PBMCs. The rearrangement uses TRBV11-3 and TRBJ2-5; 7 nucleotides align to TRBD1. The CDR3 coding sequence is TGTGCCAGCAGCTCCAGACAGGGTTTGGAGACCCAGTACTTC. Translated: CASSSRQGLETQYF.